These 26 T cell receptor beta chains share one sample of origin, sequenced in a study of blood T cell repertoires in COVID-19 (dated by TCRdb to the early 2020s). Receptors were amplified or captured by the immunoSEQ multiplex PCR assay. TCRdb limited this immuneACCESS table to in-frame rearrangements with V and J called. A share of clones is missing; checked studies link under half to unresolved V genes, and the rest is unexplained. Counted in this sample were some 90,000 clones; 81% of them appeared once. Together, the top ten hold nearly 4.5% of the sample. The sample comprised peripheral blood. These receptors originate from a man in his 60s with acute or convalescent COVID-19.

The chain uses TRBV5-1 and TRBJ2-2; TRBD2 aligns across 8 bases. Germline loops: CDR1 SGHRS, CDR2 YFSETQ. This CDR3 spans 18 amino acids. The V and J ends lost 2 bases and 4 bases, in that order; junction bases with no gene match: 13. The CDR3 spells CASSLSLRTSTFTGELFF. The CDR3 DNA sequence: TGCGCCAGCAGCTTAAGTCTTAGGACTAGCACCTTCACCGGGGAGCTGTTTTTT.

The rearrangement links TRBV4-1 to TRBJ1-1; 10 positions agree with TRBD1. J lost 5 bases, V lost 3 bases, and 9 bases had no gene match. Germline V lookup: CDR1 MGHRA, CDR2 YSYEKL. The CDR3 loop spans 16 amino acids. CDR3 sequence: CASSQFPGTGVTEAFF. DNA for the CDR3: TGCGCCAGCAGCCAGTTCCCCGGGACAGGGGTTACTGAAGCTTTCTTT.

The rearrangement joins TRBV6-7 to TRBJ2-1; unclear D gene. TRBV6-7 is annotated as an ORF whose role is uncertain. This CDR3 spans 15 amino acids. V lost 6 bases and J 5 bases, leaving 17 bases between the germline ends. The CDR3 loop reads CASSPPLGRHNEQFF. CDR3 nucleotide sequence: TGTGCCAGCAGCCCACCTCTAGGCCGCCACAATGAGCAGTTCTTC.

This sequence joins TRBV5-4 and TRBJ1-5, with a weak D call TRBD1 (5 bases). The CDR3 totals 16 residues. From germline, CDR1 is SGHNT and CDR2 YYREEE (reference sequence). Trimming pared 0 bases from V and 4 bases from J, leaving 14 bases between. CDR3 sequence reads: CASSLGGSLGNQPQHF. Here the CDR3 DNA reads TGTGCCAGCAGCTTGGGGGGCAGCCTGGGGAATCAGCCCCAGCATTTT.

The V call is TRBV9, the J call TRBJ2-7, with D possibly matching TRBD2 (5 bases). Germline V gene data show CDR1 as SGDLS and CDR2 as YYNGEE. This CDR3 has 14 amino acids. The germline V and J ends were trimmed by 2 bases and 7 bases, with 16 bases remaining between them. CDR3 DNA: TGTGCCAGCAGCGTCGGGGTGGGGTCTCGGGAGCAGTACTTC. Its translation is CASSVGVGSREQYF.

This chain uses TRBV2 with TRBJ1-5; the match to TRBD1 covers 11 bases. V gave up 8 bases and J gave up 7 bases; unmatched junction bases: 10. The CDR3 is 15 amino acids. Germline lookup yields CDR1 SNHLY and CDR2 FYNNEI. The CDR3 nucleotides are TGTGCCAGCCGCCTCCGGACAGGGGGCTTGCAGCCCCAGCATTTT. Encoded protein: CASRLRTGGLQPQHF.

The rearrangement joins TRBV4-3 to TRBJ2-1, with no clear D. The CDR3 is 14 residues long. Looked up from germline, CDR1 is LGHNA and CDR2 is YSLEER. V gave up 2 bases and J gave up 0 bases, with 5 bases separating them. The CDR3, as DNA: TGCGCCAGCAGCCAATTCGGCTCCTACAATGAGCAGTTCTTC. Residues: CASSQFGSYNEQFF.

The rearrangement joins TRBV5-5 to TRBJ1-6, with D possibly matching TRBD1 (5 bases). Trimming stripped 4 bases from V and 0 bases from J, with 11 bases between. Germline CDR1 reads SGHKS; CDR2 reads YYEKEE (reference sequence). The CDR3 consists of 16 residues. The CDR3 reads CASSPGRGSYNSPLHF. The DNA for the CDR3 is TGTGCCAGCAGCCCTGGAAGGGGCTCCTATAATTCACCCCTCCACTTT.

The CDR3 bases are TGTGCCAGCAGCCCCACGACTCCTACTAGGAATGAGCAGTTCTTC. Its translation: CASSPTTPTRNEQFF. This chain joins TRBV11-3 and TRBJ2-1; D possibly corresponds to TRBD2 (5 bases). The CDR3 loop spans 15 amino acids. Trimming shortened V by 5 bases and J by 7 bases, and 18 bases separated the two germline ends. Germline-derived CDR1 and CDR2 are SGHNT and YENEEA.

V usage is TRBV5-1 and J usage is TRBJ2-3; 9 positions match TRBD2. The CDR3 contains 16 residues. Trimming at V came to 0 bases and at J to 0 bases, leaving 2 bases not matched to a gene. Per germline, CDR1 SGHRS and CDR2 YFSETQ. CDR3 in amino acids: CASSLGLADSTDTQYF. The CDR3 DNA sequence: TGCGCCAGCAGCTTGGGACTAGCGGATAGCACAGATACGCAGTATTTT. Full variable domain (missing parts from reference TRBV5-1 and TRBJ2-3): KAGVTQTPRYLIKTRGQQVTLSCSPISGHRSVSWYQQTPGQGLQFLFEYFSETQRNKGNFPGRFSGRQFSNSRSEMNVSTLELGDSALYLCASSLGLADSTDTQYFGPGTRLTVL.

The CDR3 loop reads CASQSGQGVGQETQYF. The CDR3, as DNA: TGTGCCAGCCAGAGTGGACAGGGGGTAGGTCAAGAGACCCAGTACTTC. V is TRBV27 and J is TRBJ2-5, with 10 positions matching TRBD1. Trimming cost V 8 bases and J 2 bases; bases outside gene matches: 11. Germline CDR1 MNHEY, CDR2 SMNVEV (reference sequence). The CDR3 spans 16 residues.

The J gene is TRBJ2-1, the V gene TRBV4-1, with TRBD2 matching over 10 bases. V shed 0 bases and J 3 bases; nucleotides not matched to a gene: 8. CDR3 length: 18 residues. Germline loops: CDR1 MGHRA, CDR2 YSYEKL. The CDR3 here is CASSQDTGLAQLYNEQFF. DNA for the CDR3: TGCGCCAGCAGCCAAGATACGGGACTAGCGCAACTCTACAATGAGCAGTTCTTC.

In its sample, this clone was seen a few times. This chain links TRBV2 with TRBJ1-1; D gene unclear. This CDR3 is 13 amino acids long. The ends were cut back, 6 bases at V and 0 bases at J, with 8 bases in the middle. CDR1 and CDR2 (germline): SNHLY, FYNNEI. The CDR3 DNA reads as TGTGCCAGCAGGCCATACTTGAACACTGAAGCTTTCTTT. Its protein product is CASRPYLNTEAFF.

The chain couples TRBV5-4 to TRBJ2-5, with D possibly matching TRBD1 (5 bases). The CDR3 extends over 13 amino acids. CDR1 is SGHNT and CDR2 is YYREEE in the germline V gene (reference sequence). Trimming cost V 1 base and J 1 base, with 5 bases left between them. The CDR3 sequence is CASSLQGQETQYF. The DNA of the CDR3 is TGTGCCAGCAGCTTGCAGGGCCAAGAGACCCAGTACTTC.

The count of this clone is one. V and J are TRBV12-3 or TRBV12-4 and TRBJ2-7; 7 bases fit TRBD1. V was clipped by 5 bases and J by 6 bases; unmatched bases: 4. The CDR3 length is 12 residues. The CDR3 spells CASSLRDSEQYF. The DNA of the CDR3 is TGTGCCAGCAGTCTACGGGACAGCGAGCAGTACTTC.

There are many counts of this clone. The chain employs TRBV9 and TRBJ1-2; 8 bases fit TRBD1. V lost 2 bases to trimming and J lost 2 bases; unmatched junction nucleotides: 8. Germline-derived CDR1 and CDR2 are SGDLS and YYNGEE. The CDR3 has 16 amino acids. CDR3 region: CASSVSGQGVNYGYTF. The CDR3 DNA is TGTGCCAGCAGCGTTTCCGGACAGGGAGTGAACTATGGCTACACCTTC.

The rearrangement links TRBV5-1 to TRBJ2-5; TRBD1 is a possible D gene (7 bases). This CDR3 comprises 14 residues. The germline CDR1 and CDR2 sequences are SGHRS and YFSETQ. The ends were cut back, 6 bases at V and 1 base at J, with 13 bases in the middle. The CDR3 DNA sequence: TGCGCCAGCAACGGCGGGACAGCCCAAGAGACCCAGTACTTC. Encoded protein: CASNGGTAQETQYF.

This chain links TRBV6-2 or TRBV6-3 with TRBJ1-2; 7 bases agree with TRBD1. The germline CDR1 and CDR2 sequences are MNHEY and SVGEGT. The CDR3 runs to 15 residues. Trimming took 2 bases from V and 6 from J; bases not matched to a gene: 9. CDR3 protein: CASSYRRDSVNGYTF. The CDR3 DNA sequence: TGTGCCAGCAGTTACCGTCGGGACAGCGTAAATGGCTACACCTTC.

The chain is built from TRBV6-1 and TRBJ2-1; 9 bases are a match to TRBD1. Germline assignment: CDR1 MNHNS and CDR2 SASEGT. The CDR3 runs to 16 residues. Unmatched junction bases numbered 6, after V lost 2 bases and J lost 4 bases. CDR3 protein: CASSERWDRVYNEQFF. The CDR3 DNA is TGTGCCAGCAGTGAAAGGTGGGACAGGGTATACAATGAGCAGTTCTTC.

The chain has TRBV6-2 or TRBV6-3 and TRBJ2-7; D may be TRBD2 (6 bases). The CDR3 loop spans 17 amino acids. Germline V CDR1 and CDR2: MNHEY, SVGEGT. The V end lost 5 bases, the J end lost 3 bases, and 23 bases lay between the germline ends. CDR3 residues: CASSQDFFGSTLYEQYF. The CDR3 nucleotides read TGTGCCAGCAGTCAAGATTTCTTCGGGAGTACACTCTACGAGCAGTACTTC.

The CDR3 spells CASSYGAVTDTQYF. CDR3 nucleotide sequence: TGTGCCAGCAGTTACGGAGCGGTCACAGATACGCAGTATTTT. The chain carries TRBV6-2 or TRBV6-3 and TRBJ2-3; D may be TRBD2 (5 bases). This CDR3 spans 14 amino acids. Trimming cost V 2 bases and J 2 bases, with 8 bases left between them. Germline V CDR1 and CDR2: MNHEY, SVGEGT.

This clone has a handful of counts. Here the CDR3 DNA reads TGTGCCAGCACCTTAGGCAATCAGCCCCAGCATTTT. Its protein is CASTLGNQPQHF. V usage is TRBV12-3 or TRBV12-4 and J usage is TRBJ1-5, with D hard to call. The CDR3 spans 12 residues. Trimming removed 7 bases at V and 2 bases at J, with 6 bases between.

The rearrangement links TRBV3-1 (or the pseudogene TRBV3-2) to TRBJ1-6, with 7 nucleotides matching TRBD1. Germline lookup yields CDR1 LGHDT and CDR2 YNNKEL (reference sequence). V lost 2 bases and J lost 6; bases outside the gene matches: 4. The CDR3 is made up of 15 amino acids. As DNA, the CDR3 is TGTGCCAGCAGCCAATGGACAGGTGGTAATTCACCCCTCCACTTT. Protein product: CASSQWTGGNSPLHF.

The chain carries TRBV3-1 (or the pseudogene TRBV3-2) and TRBJ2-7, with D possibly being TRBD1 (5 bases). The CDR3 consists of 16 residues. Trimming left V 4 bases short and J 2 bases short, with 18 bases between. Germline-derived CDR1 and CDR2 are LGHDT and YNNKEL (reference sequence). CDR3 nucleotide sequence: TGTGCCAGCAGCCCCCGTGGCGGCCAAGGGGCCTACGAGCAGTACTTC. Residues: CASSPRGGQGAYEQYF.

As regards this clone: This same CDR3 is encoded by further DNA sequences in the sample. The chain combines TRBV3-1 (or the pseudogene TRBV3-2) with TRBJ1-5, with D unclear. Trimming took 3 bases from V and 4 from J, leaving 4 bases between them. Germline V gives CDR1 LGHDT, CDR2 YNNKEL (reference sequence). The CDR3 spans 12 residues. This CDR3 reads CASSHLNQPQHF. The CDR3, as DNA: TGTGCCAGCAGCCACCTGAATCAGCCCCAGCATTTT.

This sequence joins TRBV19 and TRBJ2-7, with D unresolved. Germline CDR1 is LNHDA and CDR2 is SQIVND (reference sequence). The CDR3 is made up of 15 amino acids. V was trimmed by 6 bases and J by 2 bases, leaving 17 bases between them. This CDR3 is CASSPYPGTPYEQYF. The CDR3 coding sequence is TGTGCCAGTAGCCCTTATCCTGGTACACCCTACGAGCAGTACTTC.